The text below deals with one T cell receptor beta chain. The antigen is undetermined. This specimen belongs to a study of shared clonotypes between healthy human individuals. The CDR3 sequence is 14 residues long. The V gene's germline CDR1 is LNHNV and CDR2 YYDKDF (reference sequence). The V and J ends lost 6 bases and 3 bases, in that order; junction bases with no gene match: 3. Study-level points and caveats: Memory subsets had estimated richness that was generally smaller than that of naive subsets.

The assay used deep level. How the authors handled the data: Junction-only sequences without quality scores came from ImmunoSEQ, so filtering differed. Generated by immunoSEQ multiplex PCR, the TCRdb table keeps only in-frame clones and is missing some. That table furnishes V, J and clone size, whereas the DNA furnished D and trimming. In the table there are under 1,100,000 clones, 65% to 80% of which are singletons. This chain uses TRBV15 with TRBJ1-1, with 11 nucleotides matching TRBD1. The receptor's source is a man aged 18 to 29 in good health. The specimen was memory CD4+ T cells sorted from blood. Sample subset: CD45RA-negative fraction. CDR3 nucleotides: TGTGCCACCAGGGACAGGGGGCTGGACACTGAAGCTTTCTTT. It encodes CATRDRGLDTEAFF.